These 8 T cell receptor beta chains share one sample of origin, sequenced in a study of CD8 T cells in ankylosing spondylitis. Which antigens these TCRs recognize remains unknown. In TCRdb, the 5' RACE reads were re-called with MiXCR into one record per CDR3 protein. The sample yields 650,000 to 800,000 distinct CDR3 sequences, around 17% seen once. Study findings and constraints: Blood from ankylosing spondylitis patients appeared to carry a characteristic roughly eight-variant TCR beta motif.

The specimen was blood, either unsorted or a sorted T cell fraction (not recorded which). Receptors were obtained from a male donor with ankylosing spondylitis.

As concerns this clonotype: At one of its ends the junction is not consistent with the germline gene, which may arise from a read error. The rearrangement joins TRBV29-1 to TRBJ1-4, with D possibly TRBD1 on 6 matching bases. This CDR3 spans 15 amino acids. In germline, CDR1 is SQVTM, CDR2 ANQGSEA. The CDR3 here is CSDEPRGATNEKLFF. As DNA, the CDR3 is TGCAGCGATGAACCCAGGGGCGCAACTAATGAAAAACTGTTTTTT.

This chain links TRBV6-1 with TRBJ2-1, with D perhaps TRBD2 (5 bases). V shed 6 bases and J shed 5 bases, with 11 bases lying between them. The CDR3 is 13 amino acids. Germline V CDR1 and CDR2: MNHNS, SASEGT. CDR3 bases: TGTGCCAGCAGGCGGGTCATGGACAATGAGCAGTTCTTC. It is translated as CASRRVMDNEQFF.

This clonotype was found a few times. CDR3: CSARDRAGAYSYEQYF. The CDR3 DNA follows: TGCAGTGCTAGAGATCGGGCGGGAGCCTACTCCTACGAGCAGTACTTC. The rearrangement joins TRBV20-1 to TRBJ2-7; TRBD2 matches at 7 bases. Trimming at V came to 0 bases and at J to 0 bases, leaving 8 bases not matched to a gene. CDR1 is DFQATT, CDR2 SNEGSKA, per germline (reference sequence). The CDR3 is 16 amino acids.

This clonotype was picked up a small number of times. This rearrangement joins TRBV28 to TRBJ2-7; D ambiguous. The germline CDR1 and CDR2 sequences are MDHEN and SYDVKM. Trimming shortened V by 5 bases and J by 5 bases, and 13 bases separated the two germline ends. CDR3 length: 13 residues. The CDR3 reads CASSTPAWNEQYF. The CDR3 bases are TGTGCCAGCAGTACCCCAGCATGGAACGAGCAGTACTTC.

Regarding this clonotype: Germline is not matched at one junction end, which may reflect a read error. V gene TRBV7-9 combines with J gene TRBJ2-7, with D possibly called TRBD1 or TRBD2 (5 bases each). The CDR3 has 15 amino acids. Germline CDR1 reads SEHNR; CDR2 reads FQNEAQ (reference sequence). The CDR3 nucleotides read TGTGCCAGCAGCCCCCGTGACGGGACCACCTATGAGCAGTACTTC. Protein sequence: CASSPRDGTTYEQYF.

This chain uses TRBV4-3 with TRBJ1-1; D is undetermined. Between the trimmed V and J ends, which lost 4 bases and 3 bases, there was a span of 9 bases. The CDR3 has 13 residues. CDR1 is LGHNA and CDR2 is YSLEER in the germline V gene. The CDR3 DNA reads TGCGCCAGCAGCCCCGGACCCCACACTGAAGCTTTCTTT. Residues: CASSPGPHTEAFF.

This clonotype was picked up a small number of times. The J gene is TRBJ2-1, the V gene TRBV20-1; D ambiguous. CDR1 and CDR2 from the germline V gene are DFQATT and SNEGSKA (reference sequence). This CDR3 has 15 residues. V lost 3 bases and J lost 3, with 15 bases in between. CDR3 amino acids: CSASGPTLIYNEQFF. DNA for the CDR3: TGCAGTGCTAGTGGGCCAACTTTGATCTACAATGAGCAGTTCTTC.

This clonotype was seen repeatedly, ten times or more. The chain carries TRBV12-3 or TRBV12-4 and TRBJ2-3; TRBD2 matches 11 bases. The CDR3 runs 16 residues. V lost 6 bases, J lost 5 bases, and 10 bases stayed unmatched. The CDR3, as DNA: TGTGCCAGCAGCCCGTTACTAGCGGGAGTGGTAGATACGCAGTATTTT. Protein product: CASSPLLAGVVDTQYF.